Included here is one TCR beta chain sequence, with context. The CDR3 covers 14 residues. V was shortened by 3 bases and J by 6 bases, with 9 bases between the two germline ends. The germline gives CDR1 SGHVS, CDR2 FNYEAQ. This sample is drawn from a study of T cell responses to AZD1222 COVID-19 vaccine. The data were produced by immunoSEQ multiplex PCR, yet TCRdb's version contains in-frame clones alone and is incomplete. The data hold tens of thousands of clones, with about 90% observed a single time. The gene calls are TRBV7-6 and TRBJ1-6; D gene ambiguous. The sample here was peripheral blood, taken 28 days after the second AZD1222 dose. This sequence originates from an adult who received the AZD1222 COVID-19 vaccine. The CDR3 sequence: CASSFSQINSPLHF. CDR3 sequence (DNA): TGTGCCAGCAGCTTTTCACAGATTAATTCACCCCTCCACTTT.